The 20 T cell receptor beta chains in this list originate from one sample, sequenced in a study of STAT5B mutations in CD4+ large granular lymphocyte leukemia. The data were produced by immunoSEQ multiplex PCR, yet TCRdb's version contains in-frame clones alone and is incomplete. This table holds some 30,000 clones, around four fifths found once. Sequencing was done on a sample of CD4+ T cells from blood buffy coats. These receptors all stem from a human donor in good health.

This chain uses TRBV7-6 with TRBJ2-2; D is perhaps TRBD2 (6 bases). Germline lookup yields CDR1 SGHVS and CDR2 FNYEAQ. The CDR3 extends over 16 amino acids. Trimming left V 6 bases short and J 1 base short, with 15 bases between. CDR3 nucleotide sequence: TGTGCCAGCAGTTCCATGTTAGCGGAGAACACCGGGGAGCTGTTTTTT. Encoded protein: CASSSMLAENTGELFF.

The V and J genes are TRBV7-9 and TRBJ1-2, with TRBD1 identical over 7 bases. Per the germline V gene, CDR1 is SEHNR and CDR2 is FQNEAQ (reference sequence). The length of the CDR3 is 12 residues. The ends lost 10 bases at V and 3 bases at J; junction bases unmatched: 5. Here the CDR3 DNA reads TGTGCCATCGCCCAGGGGGACTATGGCTACACCTTC. Its translation is CAIAQGDYGYTF.

This clone has only one observation. This rearrangement joins TRBV7-2 to TRBJ2-2; 7 bases are a match to TRBD2. This CDR3 is 16 amino acids long. Per the germline V gene, CDR1 is SGHTA and CDR2 is FQGNSA. Germline trimming cut 1 base from V and 4 bases from J; bases unmatched to any gene: 6. The CDR3 spells CASSLVQRGPTGELFF. In nucleotides, the CDR3 is TGTGCCAGCAGCTTAGTCCAGCGGGGACCCACCGGGGAGCTGTTTTTT.

The chain has TRBV10-3 and TRBJ2-7, with 7 bases identical to TRBD1. The junction had 11 bases not matched to a gene; V was cut back by 7 bases and J by 5 bases. Germline assignment: CDR1 ENHRY and CDR2 SYGVKD. The CDR3 length is 14 residues. The CDR3 DNA sequence: TGTGCCATCAAACTGACAGGGATCGGGGACGAGCAGTACTTC. Residues: CAIKLTGIGDEQYF.

This chain links TRBV7-8 with TRBJ1-2; possible D gene TRBD1, 5 bases. The germline CDR1 and CDR2 sequences are SGHVS and FQNEAQ. This CDR3 spans 17 amino acids. The V and J ends lost 1 base and 2 bases respectively, with 17 bases between them. CDR3 nucleotide sequence: TGTGCCAGCAGCTTAGACTCTGCAGGGCCCCTCAACTATGGCTACACCTTC. Translated: CASSLDSAGPLNYGYTF.

The chain links TRBV9 to TRBJ2-2; D perhaps matches TRBD2 (6 bases). Germline V gene sequence: CDR1 SGDLS, CDR2 YYNGEE. The length of the CDR3 is 15 residues. V was trimmed by 3 bases and J by 6 bases, leaving 15 bases between them. The CDR3 nucleotides are TGTGCCAGCAGCGCATTCTCCGGGGGAGCCGGGGAGCTGTTTTTT. Translating it yields CASSAFSGGAGELFF.

In DNA, the CDR3 is TGTGCCAGCAGCCCCCGCGGGGACGGATATAGCTCCTACGAGCAGTACTTC. This gives the protein CASSPRGDGYSSYEQYF. The chain is built from TRBV9 and TRBJ2-7; the D gene is possibly TRBD2 (6 bases). This CDR3 contains 17 residues. Trimming cost V 4 bases and J 0 bases, with 20 bases left between them. Germline V lookup: CDR1 SGDLS, CDR2 YYNGEE. Complete variable domain (other parts from reference TRBV9 and TRBJ2-7): DSGVTQTPKHLITATGQRVTLRCSPRSGDLSVYWYQQSLDQGLQFLIQYYNGEERAKGNILERFSAQQFPDLHSELNLSSLELGDSALYFCASSPRGDGYSSYEQYFGPGTRLTVT.

The rearrangement joins TRBV7-9 to TRBJ2-7, with TRBD2 as a possible D gene (6 bases). The germline V and J ends were trimmed by 3 bases and 0 bases, with 15 bases remaining between them. This CDR3 has 16 residues. CDR1 is SEHNR, CDR2 FQNEAQ, per germline (reference sequence). CDR3 sequence: CASSFWRGSDSYEQYF. CDR3 coding DNA: TGTGCCAGCAGCTTTTGGCGGGGCTCGGACTCCTACGAGCAGTACTTC. Full variable domain (missing parts from reference TRBV7-9 and TRBJ2-7): DTGVSQNPRHKITKRGQNVTFRCDPISEHNRLYWYRQTLGQGPEFLTYFQNEAQLEKSRLLSDRFSAERPKGSFSTLEIQRTEQGDSAMYLCASSFWRGSDSYEQYFGPGTRLTVT.

V is TRBV7-9 and J is TRBJ2-6; 12 bases are a match to TRBD2. The CDR3 extends over 16 amino acids. Germline trimming cut 6 bases from V and 3 bases from J; bases unmatched to any gene: 3. The germline V gene has CDR1 SEHNR and CDR2 FQNEAQ (reference sequence). CDR3 region: CASRSSGRDGANVLTF. CDR3 sequence (DNA): TGTGCCAGCAGATCTAGCGGGAGGGATGGGGCCAACGTCCTGACTTTC.

This chain uses TRBV4-1 with TRBJ1-2; D is unclear. This CDR3 contains 17 residues. Trimming took off 1 base at V and 0 bases at J, with 15 bases between the two ends. Germline V gene data show CDR1 as MGHRA and CDR2 as YSYEKL. The CDR3 sequence: CASSQVSSPGTNYGYTF. CDR3 in DNA: TGCGCCAGCAGCCAAGTATCGTCGCCGGGGACTAACTATGGCTACACCTTC.

This clone has more than one count but fewer than ten. The chain couples TRBV7-2 to TRBJ2-1; 8 positions agree with TRBD1. Trimming took 4 bases from V and 5 from J; bases not matched to a gene: 7. The CDR3 loop spans 15 amino acids. Per germline, CDR1 SGHTA and CDR2 FQGNSA. The CDR3 here is CASSSRGTGDNEQFF. Here the CDR3 DNA reads TGTGCCAGCAGCTCACGGGGGACAGGAGACAATGAGCAGTTCTTC.

A few counts support this clone. The chain links TRBV2 to TRBJ1-4; the D is unclear. Germline V gene sequence: CDR1 SNHLY, CDR2 FYNNEI. The length of the CDR3 is 13 residues. Trimming took 1 base from V and 7 from J, leaving 7 bases between them. CDR3: CASSEEVTEKLFF. The CDR3 bases are TGTGCCAGCAGTGAAGAGGTCACTGAAAAACTGTTTTTT. Looking up the rest from reference TRBV2 and TRBJ1-4 gives the full variable domain: EPEVTQTPSHQVTQMGQEVILRCVPISNHLYFYWYRQILGQKVEFLVSFYNNEISEKSEIFDDQFSVERPDGSNFTLKIRSTKLEDSAMYFCASSEEVTEKLFFGSGTQLSVL.

Only a few counts were recorded for this clone. The rearrangement joins TRBV15 to TRBJ1-1, with D possibly being TRBD1 (5 bases). Per the germline V gene, CDR1 is LNHNV and CDR2 is YYDKDF (reference sequence). This CDR3 contains 12 residues. V was pared by 1 base and J by 7 bases, with 7 bases between. The CDR3 DNA follows: TGTGCCACCAGCAGAGGAGGGGTTGAAGCTTTCTTT. Translated: CATSRGGVEAFF. The full variable domain, rest sourced from reference TRBV15 and TRBJ1-1, is DAMVIQNPRYQVTQFGKPVTLSCSQTLNHNVMYWYQQKSSQAPKLLFHYYDKDFNNEADTPDNFQSRRPNTSFCFLDIRSPGLGDTAMYLCATSRGGVEAFFGQGTRLTVV.

This chain uses TRBV5-1 with TRBJ1-6; 7 bases match TRBD1. The V gene end was trimmed by 4 bases and the J gene end by 10 bases; junction bases not matched to a gene: 5. CDR1 SGHRS and CDR2 YFSETQ come from the germline V gene. The CDR3 totals 13 residues. In DNA form, the CDR3 reads TGCGCCAGCAGCCCAGGACAGGAGTCACCCCTCCACTTT. It is translated as CASSPGQESPLHF.

The chain employs TRBV7-2 and TRBJ1-1; possibly TRBD1 for D (5 bases). The CDR3 sequence is 15 residues long. Trimming took off 7 bases at V and 5 bases at J, with 20 bases between the two ends. Germline lookup yields CDR1 SGHTA and CDR2 FQGNSA. This chain's CDR3 is CASTAGPPGRTEAFF. The CDR3 region has the DNA TGTGCCAGCACCGCCGGCCCCCCAGGGAGAACTGAAGCTTTCTTT.

The chain combines TRBV7-6 with TRBJ2-3; D is unclear. This CDR3 spans 14 amino acids. Trimming took 5 bases from V and 0 from J, leaving 9 bases between them. Germline CDR1 and CDR2: SGHVS and FNYEAQ. For the CDR3, the DNA is TGTGCCAGCAGCCCCATGCCTAGCACAGATACGCAGTATTTT. This codes for CASSPMPSTDTQYF. Full variable domain (rest looked up from reference TRBV7-6 and TRBJ2-3): GAGVSQSPRYKVTKRGQDVALRCDPISGHVSLYWYRQALGQGPEFLTYFNYEAQQDKSGLPNDRFSAERPEGSISTLTIQRTEQRDSAMYRCASSPMPSTDTQYFGPGTRLTVL.

In its sample, this clone was seen a few times. The rearrangement uses TRBV10-2 and TRBJ2-1; D perhaps matches TRBD2 (6 bases). CDR1 is WSHSY and CDR2 is SAAADI in the germline V gene. The CDR3 totals 13 residues. With 2 bases removed from V and 9 bases from J, the gap between germline ends came to 11 bases. CDR3 sequence: CASSEIGGGEQFF. The CDR3 nucleotides read TGCGCCAGCAGTGAGATTGGGGGAGGTGAGCAGTTCTTC.

The V call is TRBV7-6, the J call TRBJ1-3, with 8 bases that match TRBD1. This CDR3 contains 16 residues. The V gene's germline CDR1 is SGHVS and CDR2 FNYEAQ. The V gene end was trimmed by 5 bases and the J gene end by 0 bases; junction bases not matched to a gene: 6. The CDR3: CASSGGTGVSGNTIYF. The CDR3 DNA sequence: TGTGCCAGCAGCGGCGGGACAGGAGTCTCTGGAAACACCATATATTTT. The full variable domain, in which reference TRBV7-6 and TRBJ1-3 provide the parts outside the CDR3, is GAGVSQSPRYKVTKRGQDVALRCDPISGHVSLYWYRQALGQGPEFLTYFNYEAQQDKSGLPNDRFSAERPEGSISTLTIQRTEQRDSAMYRCASSGGTGVSGNTIYFGEGSWLTVV.

The rearrangement joins TRBV19 to TRBJ2-2; TRBD2 agrees at 13 bases. The CDR3 runs to 16 residues. Germline V gene sequence: CDR1 LNHDA, CDR2 SQIVND (reference sequence). Trimming at V came to 8 bases and at J to 6 bases, leaving 9 bases not matched to a gene. The CDR3 protein is CASGTSGKGVPGELFF. The CDR3 nucleotides read TGTGCCAGTGGGACTAGCGGGAAGGGGGTTCCCGGGGAGCTGTTTTTT.

The V call is TRBV28, the J call TRBJ2-3; 9 positions match TRBD2. Per the germline V gene, CDR1 is MDHEN and CDR2 is SYDVKM. With V trimmed by 5 bases and J by 4 bases, 7 bases remained unmatched. The length of the CDR3 is 15 residues. The CDR3 nucleotides read TGTGCCAGCAGTAGGAGCGGGGGGTGGGCAGATACGCAGTATTTT. Residues: CASSRSGGWADTQYF.